The next 3 T cell receptor beta chains were all read from a single sample in a study of graft-versus-host responses after intestinal transplantation. TCRdb keeps only in-frame clones here, not all; method: immunoSEQ multiplex PCR. The data hold some 69,000 clones, with around 90% observed a single time. Sequencing used bone marrow, obtained nearly 750 days after intestinal transplantation. These receptors were taken from a human patient who received an intestinal transplant, so some T cells may come from the graft donor.

The chain carries TRBV27 and TRBJ2-1; a weak D match, TRBD2 (7 bases). CDR3 length equals 15 residues. V lost 6 bases, J lost 6 bases, and 18 bases lay in between. Germline V lookup: CDR1 MNHEY, CDR2 SMNVEV (reference sequence). The CDR3 loop is CASSPGGGARNEQFF. The CDR3 DNA is TGTGCCAGCAGCCCCGGAGGGGGGGCCCGCAATGAGCAGTTCTTC.

The gene calls are TRBV7-9 and TRBJ2-5; 9 bases agree with TRBD2. V lost 2 bases and J lost 4; bases outside the gene matches: 14. Germline V gene data show CDR1 as SEHNR and CDR2 as FQNEAQ (reference sequence). The CDR3 runs to 18 residues. The CDR3 is CASSLFQRGESGAETQYF. The DNA for the CDR3 is TGTGCCAGCAGCTTATTTCAGCGGGGGGAGTCAGGGGCAGAGACCCAGTACTTC.

This chain links TRBV5-1 with TRBJ2-1, with D unresolved. CDR1 and CDR2 (germline): SGHRS, YFSETQ. The V and J ends lost 3 bases and 8 bases respectively, with 15 bases between them. The CDR3 loop spans 14 amino acids. In DNA, the CDR3 is TGCGCCAGCAGCTCTCCCGGGCTGGACGATGAGCAGTTCTTC. Amino acids: CASSSPGLDDEQFF.